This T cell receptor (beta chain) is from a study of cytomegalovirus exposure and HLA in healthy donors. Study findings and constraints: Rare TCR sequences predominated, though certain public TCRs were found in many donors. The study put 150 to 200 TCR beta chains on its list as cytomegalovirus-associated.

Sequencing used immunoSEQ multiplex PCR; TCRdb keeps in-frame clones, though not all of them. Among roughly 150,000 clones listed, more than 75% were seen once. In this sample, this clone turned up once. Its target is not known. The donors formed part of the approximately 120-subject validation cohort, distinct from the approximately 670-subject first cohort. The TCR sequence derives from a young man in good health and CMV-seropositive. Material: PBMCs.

The CDR3 spells CASSILAGGPGELFF. The CDR3 coding sequence is TGTGCCAGTAGTATCCTAGCGGGGGGGCCCGGGGAGCTGTTTTTT. V is TRBV19 and J is TRBJ2-2, with 12 bases identical to TRBD2. Per the germline V gene, CDR1 is LNHDA and CDR2 is SQIVND (reference sequence). This CDR3 has 15 residues. Losses at the gene ends were 3 bases for V and 6 bases for J; bases not matched to a gene: 2.